This T cell receptor (beta chain) emerged from a study of regulatory T cells in long-lasting Graves disease. The CDR3 has 12 amino acids. Between the trimmed V and J ends, which lost 5 bases and 12 bases, there was a span of 17 bases. The germline CDR1 and CDR2 sequences are SGHRS and YFSETQ. The time point is: persistent/refractory GD, antithyroid drugs over 5 years with positive TRAb. PBMCs provided the RNA from which the TCR library was made. Combining iRepertoire HTBI primers with Arm-PCR of CDR3 regions, the authors built TCR beta libraries. TCRdb fed the multiplex PCR reads into MiXCR, producing one record per CDR3 protein. Of 500,000 to 700,000 distinct CDR3 sequences in the sample, around 30% were seen once.

The chain couples TRBV5-1 to TRBJ1-2, with D possibly TRBD1 on 5 matching bases. The sample consisted of peripheral blood mononuclear cells (PBMCs), taken when the disease was refractory, from a patient treated with antithyroid drugs. The TCR originated in a female donor with Graves disease. The CDR3 DNA follows: TGCGCCAGCAGAGGCCAGGACAAGGAGCACACCTTC. It translates to CASRGQDKEHTF.